This TCR beta chain stems from a study of blood T cell repertoires in COVID-19. In the study overall: Researchers got acute and convalescent COVID-19 samples from the United States, Italy and Spain. PBMCs, B-cell-depleted T cells, or T cells were the source of the cDNA or gDNA that made up the material.

Source study methods: Reference gene primer amplification in the assay estimated nucleated cell counts. Clones were read by immunoSEQ multiplex PCR, and TCRdb kept only the in-frame ones, dropping some. V, J and clone size derive from that table, while D and trimming were established from the DNA sequence. The sample has fewer than 40,000 clones, 88% seen once; the top ten hold 14% to 15%. The V end was cut by 5 bases, the J end by 2 bases, with 19 bases between. CDR1 LNHDA and CDR2 SQIVND come from the germline V gene (reference sequence). The CDR3 length is 16 residues. This sequence was found in a man between 60 and 75 years old with active COVID-19. The sample consisted of peripheral blood. This rearrangement joins TRBV19 to TRBJ2-7, with D perhaps TRBD1 (6 bases). DNA for the CDR3: TGTGCCAGTAGTCCCAGGCGCACAGGGCTAACCTACGAGCAGTACTTC. Encoded protein: CASSPRRTGLTYEQYF.